These 22 T cell receptor beta chains were all obtained from the same sample, sequenced in a study of blood T cell repertoires in COVID-19. Here immunoSEQ multiplex PCR was the method, and the copy in TCRdb shows in-frame clones only, minus some. Altogether 250,000 to 300,000 clones are present, around 83% being singletons, with the ten largest covering about 5%. The sample taken for sequencing was PBMCs or T cells enriched from blood (not recorded which). These receptors were collected from a man aged 35 to 55 who had been exposed to COVID-19.

The V and J genes are TRBV7-6 and TRBJ2-1, with 7 bases that match TRBD2. Germline V CDR1 and CDR2: SGHVS, FNYEAQ. CDR3 length: 12 residues. J gave up 9 bases and V 5 bases, and 4 bases lay outside the gene matches. In nucleotides, the CDR3 is TGTGCCAGCAGCCCACTAGCGTTTGAGCAGTTCTTC. Amino acid sequence: CASSPLAFEQFF.

V is TRBV19 and J is TRBJ1-1; 7 bases fit TRBD1. In germline, CDR1 is LNHDA, CDR2 SQIVND (reference sequence). The trim removed 3 bases at V and 7 bases at J, leaving 8 bases unmatched. The CDR3 is made up of 14 amino acids. The CDR3 reads CASSMGQSLSEAFF. CDR3 nucleotides: TGTGCCAGTAGTATGGGACAGAGCTTGAGTGAAGCTTTCTTT.

CDR3 DNA sequence: TGTGCCAGCAGCGGACAGGGGGCCAAAGCTTTCTTT. This encodes CASSGQGAKAFF. The J gene is TRBJ1-1, the V gene TRBV2, with 11 bases that match TRBD1. Germline values: CDR1 SNHLY, CDR2 FYNNEI. The CDR3 extends over 12 amino acids. J gave up 9 bases and V 6 bases, and 3 bases lay outside the gene matches.

This clone was detected a few times. The V gene is TRBV4-1, the J gene TRBJ2-7, with 9 nucleotides matching TRBD1. The CDR3 loop spans 15 amino acids. Germline loops: CDR1 MGHRA, CDR2 YSYEKL. V shed 1 base, J shed 0 bases, and the junction held 1 base outside the gene matches. The CDR3 nucleotides are TGCGCCAGCAGCCAAGGACAGGGGGTCTCCTACGAGCAGTACTTC. Protein: CASSQGQGVSYEQYF.

This sequence joins TRBV30 and TRBJ1-3; the D is unclear. This CDR3 spans 15 amino acids. Germline CDR1 and CDR2: GTSNPN and SVGIG (reference sequence). Trimming removed 3 bases at V and 2 bases at J, with 14 bases between. The CDR3 is CAWREPGRPGNTIYF. The CDR3 nucleotides are TGTGCCTGGAGGGAACCTGGGAGGCCTGGAAACACCATATATTTT.

Notes on this clone: A much larger clonotype is one base distant, so this may be a read error. The rearrangement uses TRBV11-3 and TRBJ1-1; D is uncertain. The CDR3 spans 13 residues. V shed 3 bases and J shed 1 base, with 6 bases lying between them. Germline V lookup: CDR1 SGHNT, CDR2 YENEEA. DNA for the CDR3: TGTGCCAGCAGCTTCCAGGAGAACACTGAAGCTTTCTTT. Protein product: CASSFQENTEAFF.

The chain links TRBV5-1 to TRBJ2-7, with 9 bases aligning to TRBD2. The CDR3 is made up of 15 amino acids. CDR1 and CDR2 (germline): SGHRS, YFSETQ. Losses at the gene ends were 3 bases for V and 6 bases for J; bases not matched to a gene: 10. DNA for the CDR3: TGCGCCAGCAGCTCGCTAGGACTAGCGACTGCCGAGCAGTACTTC. This sequence encodes CASSSLGLATAEQYF.

This clone was recorded only once. Given the absence of the conserved phenylalanine or tryptophan at the CDR3 end, a read error is likely. It is unclear where the CDR3 begins or ends on the DNA, so no DNA is shown, and the CDR3 is as TCRdb lists it. The chain is built from TRBV23-1 and TRBJ2-3; the table's D call of TRBD2 was not tested on the DNA. TRBV23-1 is filed as an ORF, its function uncertain. Including both end residues, the CDR3 is 8 amino acids long. CDR3 region: CASLTPPD.

The V gene is TRBV5-6, the J gene TRBJ2-6; D possibly corresponds to TRBD2 (6 bases). CDR1 and CDR2 from the germline V gene are SGHDT and YYEEEE. The V end was cut by 4 bases, the J end by 0 bases, with 17 bases between. The CDR3 loop spans 18 amino acids. In nucleotides, the CDR3 is TGTGCCAGCAGCCCACGGGACTGGGGCAGCTCTGGGGCCAACGTCCTGACTTTC. This encodes CASSPRDWGSSGANVLTF.

The chain employs TRBV19 and TRBJ2-2; D possibly corresponds to TRBD1 (8 bases). Germline V lookup: CDR1 LNHDA, CDR2 SQIVND (reference sequence). This CDR3 comprises 15 residues. V lost 5 bases and J lost 6, with 16 bases in between. CDR3 in DNA: TGTGCCAGTAGTCGAAACAGGGGGGGGGCCGGGGAGCTGTTTTTT. Translation: CASSRNRGGAGELFF.

This rearrangement joins TRBV5-4 to TRBJ2-3; TRBD1 is a possible D gene (5 bases). This CDR3 comprises 14 residues. V was shortened by 6 bases and J by 2 bases, with 13 bases between the two germline ends. Germline V gene data show CDR1 as SGHNT and CDR2 as YYREEE (reference sequence). The CDR3 region is CASNIAGPTDTQYF. The DNA for the CDR3 is TGTGCCAGCAACATCGCAGGGCCCACAGATACGCAGTATTTT.

V usage is TRBV29-1 and J usage is TRBJ2-1, with 9 bases lining up with TRBD2. V gave up 6 bases and J gave up 7 bases; unmatched junction bases: 7. Per the germline V gene, CDR1 is SQVTM and CDR2 is ANQGSEA. The CDR3 has 13 residues. The CDR3 DNA reads as TGCAGCGTCCGGGGACTAGCTATGAATGAGCAGTTCTTC. This gives the protein CSVRGLAMNEQFF.

The rearrangement uses TRBV5-6 and TRBJ2-2, with D perhaps TRBD2 (5 bases). The CDR3 is 13 residues long. Trimming left V 6 bases short and J 5 bases short, with 11 bases between. Germline CDR1 and CDR2: SGHDT and YYEEEE. The CDR3 nucleotides read TGTGCCAGCAAATACACGGGGACCGGGGAGCTGTTTTTT. Amino acids: CASKYTGTGELFF.

In its sample, this clone was seen once. The rearrangement links TRBV7-9 to TRBJ2-4, with TRBD2 matching 9 bases. Trimming cost V 6 bases and J 5 bases; bases outside gene matches: 8. The CDR3 runs to 15 residues. The germline CDR1 and CDR2 sequences are SEHNR and FQNEAQ (reference sequence). This CDR3 reads CASRREGEYENIQYF. The CDR3 DNA follows: TGTGCCAGCAGGCGGGAGGGGGAATACGAAAACATTCAGTACTTC.

The V gene is TRBV5-8, the J gene TRBJ1-1; 7 nucleotides agree with TRBD1. Germline V gives CDR1 SGHTS, CDR2 YDEGEE. This CDR3 contains 14 residues. The ends lost 2 bases at V and 1 base at J; junction bases unmatched: 2. The CDR3 region is CASSFYRGNTEAFF. In nucleotides, the CDR3 is TGTGCCAGCAGCTTCTACAGGGGGAACACTGAAGCTTTCTTT.

V usage is TRBV18 and J usage is TRBJ1-5, with TRBD1 as a possible D gene (6 bases). Trimming shortened V by 4 bases and J by 4 bases, and 20 bases separated the two germline ends. The length of the CDR3 is 17 residues. Germline V gene data show CDR1 as KGHSH and CDR2 as LQKENI. The CDR3 DNA is TGTGCCAGCTCACAAAATAGCCCAAGGACAGCTAATCAGCCCCAGCATTTT. Protein: CASSQNSPRTANQPQHF.

V is TRBV25-1 and J is TRBJ1-6, with unresolved D. The V end was cut by 2 bases, the J end by 7 bases, with 9 bases between. CDR1 is MGHDK, CDR2 SYGVNS, per germline. CDR3 length equals 14 residues. The CDR3 DNA sequence: TGTGCCAGCAGTGAACTCCGGAGGAATTCACCCCTCCACTTT. This gives the protein CASSELRRNSPLHF.

The chain carries TRBV19 and TRBJ2-2, with TRBD2 as a possible D gene (6 bases). Germline V lookup: CDR1 LNHDA, CDR2 SQIVND (reference sequence). Trimming shortened V by 3 bases and J by 4 bases, and 15 bases separated the two germline ends. This CDR3 has 16 amino acids. The CDR3 is CASSIGGRSGTGELFF. DNA for the CDR3: TGTGCCAGTAGTATTGGAGGGAGGTCCGGCACCGGGGAGCTGTTTTTT.

J is TRBJ1-2 and V is TRBV7-2; D remains ambiguous. Trimming removed 5 bases at V and 7 bases at J, with 17 bases between. Germline CDR1 and CDR2: SGHTA and FQGNSA. This CDR3 is 14 amino acids long. CDR3 sequence reads: CASSPSRRAGGYTF. The CDR3 DNA reads as TGTGCCAGCAGCCCGAGCCGGAGGGCTGGTGGCTACACCTTC.

The J gene is TRBJ1-1, the V gene TRBV6-5, with 8 bases matching TRBD1. The germline gives CDR1 MNHEY, CDR2 SVGAGI. V dropped 9 bases and J dropped 2; count of bases not matched to a gene: 5. The CDR3 contains 13 residues. As DNA, the CDR3 is TGTGCCAGTGGGGGACAGGTAAACACTGAAGCTTTCTTT. It codes for CASGGQVNTEAFF.

The chain is built from TRBV3-1 (or the pseudogene TRBV3-2) and TRBJ2-1, with 12 nucleotides matching TRBD2. Germline V CDR1 and CDR2: LGHDT, YNNKEL (reference sequence). CDR3 size: 16 residues. J lost 10 bases, V lost 7 bases, and 14 bases had no gene match. CDR3 bases: TGTGCCAGCACCAGGACTAGCGGGAATGGTTTGGTAGAGCAGTTCTTC. This sequence encodes CASTRTSGNGLVEQFF.

This chain links TRBV5-4 with TRBJ2-3, with D perhaps TRBD2 (6 bases). V shed 0 bases and J shed 2 bases, with 10 bases lying between them. Germline CDR1 is SGHNT and CDR2 is YYREEE (reference sequence). This CDR3 comprises 15 residues. The CDR3 protein is CASSLGGAFTDTQYF. The CDR3 DNA sequence: TGTGCCAGCAGCTTGGGCGGGGCCTTCACAGATACGCAGTATTTT.